The 31 T cell receptor beta chains given below trace back to one sample, sequenced in a study of cytomegalovirus exposure and HLA in healthy donors. Both 60 Vbeta primers and 13 Jbeta primers went into the PCR. Measured with immunoSEQ multiplex PCR; TCRdb has only the in-frame clones, and not every one. The sample holds 55,000 to 85,000 clones; over 60% are singletons and the top ten take roughly 3%. The specimen was PBMCs. These receptors all come from a woman between 45 and 65 years old in good health and CMV-seronegative.

CDR3 loop: CASSYRLASSSYNEQFF. CDR3 sequence (DNA): TGTGCCAGCAGCTACCGACTAGCCTCCAGCTCCTACAATGAGCAGTTCTTC. The V gene is TRBV7-6, the J gene TRBJ2-1; 7 nucleotides agree with TRBD2. CDR3 length: 17 residues. Trimming cost V 4 bases and J 0 bases; bases outside gene matches: 9. The germline CDR1 and CDR2 sequences are SGHVS and FNYEAQ.

V is TRBV5-1 and J is TRBJ2-1; D possibly corresponds to TRBD2 (6 bases). This CDR3 spans 15 amino acids. V was cut by 0 bases and J by 5 bases, with 12 bases left in between. Germline values: CDR1 SGHRS, CDR2 YFSETQ. CDR3 in amino acids: CASSLVGLINNEQFF. CDR3 DNA sequence: TGCGCCAGCAGCTTGGTGGGACTTATTAACAATGAGCAGTTCTTC.

This clone was observed a single time. J is TRBJ2-3 and V is TRBV9, with 9 bases aligning to TRBD2. Germline V gene lookup returns CDR1 SGDLS and CDR2 YYNGEE. CDR3 size: 15 residues. With 4 bases clipped from V and 2 bases from J, the junction kept 5 bases outside the gene matches. The CDR3 DNA sequence: TGTGCCAGCAGCCAGGCTAGCGGGAACACAGATACGCAGTATTTT. Translated, it gives CASSQASGNTDTQYF.

The chain recombines TRBV7-9 with TRBJ2-5, with a possible D match to TRBD1 (6 bases). This CDR3 is built from 14 residues. V lost 1 base to trimming and J lost 0 bases, with 6 bases between them. Per germline, CDR1 SEHNR and CDR2 FQNEAQ (reference sequence). The CDR3 here is CASSLDRDQETQYF. CDR3 nucleotide sequence: TGTGCCAGCAGCTTAGACAGGGACCAAGAGACCCAGTACTTC.

The rearrangement uses TRBV4-1 and TRBJ2-5; the D gene is possibly TRBD1 (6 bases). The CDR3 length is 15 residues. V was trimmed by 7 bases and J by 3 bases, leaving 18 bases between them. Germline values: CDR1 MGHRA, CDR2 YSYEKL. This CDR3 is CASTATGTLEETQYF. The CDR3 DNA follows: TGCGCCAGCACCGCGACCGGGACACTGGAAGAGACCCAGTACTTC.

The gene calls are TRBV28 and TRBJ1-6, with TRBD1 identical over 9 bases. Germline V lookup: CDR1 MDHEN, CDR2 SYDVKM. V lost 6 bases to trimming and J lost 8 bases; unmatched junction nucleotides: 5. This CDR3 spans 14 amino acids. CDR3 DNA sequence: TGTGCCAGCAGCTCGGGGACAGGGCATTCACCCCTCCACTTT. The encoded protein is CASSSGTGHSPLHF.

The chain has TRBV10-2 and TRBJ1-1, with 10 nucleotides matching TRBD1. The CDR3 has 15 residues. Per germline, CDR1 WSHSY and CDR2 SAAADI. Trimming removed 1 base from V and 4 bases from J; junction bases left unmatched: 3. CDR3 DNA: TGCGCCAGCAGTGAGTGGGGACAGGGGTCCACTGAAGCTTTCTTT. It translates to CASSEWGQGSTEAFF.

V and J are TRBV6-5 and TRBJ1-5, with D possibly TRBD1 on 5 matching bases. Germline CDR1 MNHEY, CDR2 SVGAGI. Trimming stripped 4 bases from V and 5 bases from J, with 15 bases between. The CDR3 consists of 15 residues. CDR3 sequence (DNA): TGTGCCAGCAGTTCCGCGATCCAGGGATATCAGCCCCAGCATTTT. Its translation is CASSSAIQGYQPQHF.

The rearrangement joins TRBV19 to TRBJ2-7; TRBD1 is a possible D gene (6 bases). Germline V CDR1 and CDR2: LNHDA, SQIVND (reference sequence). The CDR3 is 14 amino acids. V shed 7 bases and J shed 6 bases, with 19 bases lying between them. CDR3 region: CASTPGHLQGEQYF. The CDR3 nucleotides read TGTGCCAGTACCCCGGGACATCTTCAAGGCGAGCAGTACTTC.

This clone was seen only a few times. The chain couples TRBV4-3 to TRBJ1-5; tentative D call: TRBD1 (6 bases). The CDR3 sequence is 15 residues long. Germline values: CDR1 LGHNA, CDR2 YSLEER. With 3 bases removed from V and 7 bases from J, the gap between germline ends came to 16 bases. CDR3 residues: CASSQDPTGKQPQHF. As DNA, the CDR3 is TGCGCCAGCAGCCAGGATCCGACAGGAAAACAGCCCCAGCATTTT.

This chain's CDR3 is CASSPGGGYYGYTF. CDR3 bases: TGTGCCAGCAGCCCCGGGGGAGGTTACTATGGCTACACCTTC. The gene calls are TRBV7-2 and TRBJ1-2; D is possibly TRBD1 (5 bases). CDR1 SGHTA and CDR2 FQGNSA come from the germline V gene. The CDR3 spans 14 residues. The V gene lost 5 bases and the J gene lost 3 bases, with 13 bases spanning the gap.

The chain uses TRBV25-1 and TRBJ2-1; the match to TRBD1 covers 7 bases. Per the germline V gene, CDR1 is MGHDK and CDR2 is SYGVNS. Losses at the gene ends were 5 bases for V and 10 bases for J; bases not matched to a gene: 5. The CDR3 sequence is 12 residues long. The CDR3, as DNA: TGTGCCAGCAGTAAACAGGGGATAGAGCAGTTCTTC. This gives the protein CASSKQGIEQFF.

The chain recombines TRBV18 with TRBJ2-5, with D possibly being TRBD2 (6 bases). Germline V CDR1 and CDR2: KGHSH, LQKENI. This CDR3 spans 14 amino acids. Deletions cut 3 bases from V and 1 base from J, with 9 bases between. The CDR3 sequence: CASSPLAVQETQYF. The CDR3 DNA reads TGTGCCAGCTCACCTTTAGCGGTCCAAGAGACCCAGTACTTC.

This clone was counted only a few times. V usage is TRBV2 and J usage is TRBJ1-1, with D maybe TRBD1 (6 bases). Germline V gene sequence: CDR1 SNHLY, CDR2 FYNNEI. There are 13 residues in the CDR3. With 8 bases removed from V and 2 bases from J, the gap between germline ends came to 12 bases. The CDR3 DNA sequence: TGTGCCAGCTCACAGGGACCAAACACTGAAGCTTTCTTT. Encoded protein: CASSQGPNTEAFF.

CDR3 protein: CASSLLQGAEEQYF. The CDR3 nucleotides read TGCGCCAGCAGCTTGCTTCAGGGGGCTGAGGAGCAGTACTTC. The chain has TRBV5-1 and TRBJ2-7, with TRBD1 matching 8 bases. Germline CDR1 is SGHRS and CDR2 is YFSETQ. J lost 7 bases, V lost 1 base, and 7 bases had no gene match. This CDR3 is built from 14 residues.

This clone came up a few times. The genes are TRBV4-3 and TRBJ2-3; D not resolved. Germline lookup yields CDR1 LGHNA and CDR2 YSLEER. This CDR3 spans 15 amino acids. The V gene lost 4 bases and the J gene lost 1 base, with 12 bases spanning the gap. This chain's CDR3 is CASSPSFTGTDTQYF. CDR3 nucleotide sequence: TGCGCCAGCAGCCCCTCCTTTACTGGCACAGATACGCAGTATTTT.

This chain joins TRBV2 and TRBJ1-1; D perhaps matches TRBD1 (5 bases). The CDR3 totals 15 residues. V lost 6 bases to trimming and J lost 0 bases, with 14 bases between them. Germline loops: CDR1 SNHLY, CDR2 FYNNEI. CDR3 in amino acids: CASRKGANLNTEAFF. CDR3 coding DNA: TGTGCCAGCAGGAAAGGGGCGAACTTGAACACTGAAGCTTTCTTT.

This clone was seen more than once but under ten times. CDR3 protein: CASIYVPSSYEQYF. CDR3 in DNA: TGTGCCAGCATCTACGTCCCGAGCTCCTACGAGCAGTACTTC. The chain uses TRBV2 and TRBJ2-5, with D unclear. The J call is uncertain, as TRBJ2-7 better fits the DNA end. The CDR3 consists of 14 residues. Germline assignment: CDR1 SNHLY and CDR2 FYNNEI.

This clone was observed a handful of times. The chain uses TRBV9 and TRBJ2-1, with 8 bases matching TRBD1. V lost 1 base, J lost 7 bases, and 10 bases stayed unmatched. This CDR3 is 16 amino acids long. CDR1 and CDR2 (germline): SGDLS, YYNGEE. CDR3 coding DNA: TGTGCCAGCAGCGTATCAGGGGGCGCGGATGGGAATGAGCAGTTCTTC. Its protein is CASSVSGGADGNEQFF.

The chain couples TRBV20-1 to TRBJ2-3; no reliable D call. V lost 5 bases, J lost 5 bases, and 8 bases lay in between. CDR1 and CDR2 (germline): DFQATT, SNEGSKA (reference sequence). This CDR3 has 11 residues. DNA for the CDR3: TGCAGTGCTCCTTGGAGAGATACGCAGTATTTT. Translating it yields CSAPWRDTQYF.

The rearrangement joins TRBV6-6 to TRBJ2-7, with D unresolved. The CDR3 consists of 13 residues. With 6 bases removed from V and 1 base from J, the gap between germline ends came to 10 bases. Germline CDR1 MNHNY, CDR2 SVGAGI (reference sequence). CDR3 coding DNA: TGTGCCAGCAGCCCACCCGGTTCCTACGAGCAGTACTTC. Protein sequence: CASSPPGSYEQYF.

V usage is TRBV5-4 and J usage is TRBJ2-3; 12 nucleotides line up with TRBD2. The CDR3 covers 16 residues. V trimming: 4 bases; J trimming: 1 base; junction bases outside the gene matches: 4. Germline V gene sequence: CDR1 SGHNT, CDR2 YYREEE (reference sequence). The CDR3 nucleotides read TGTGCCAGCAGCCCGACTAGCGGGGGCCGCACAGATACGCAGTATTTT. Its translation is CASSPTSGGRTDTQYF.

The chain uses TRBV19 and TRBJ2-3, with TRBD2 matching 9 bases. Germline lookup yields CDR1 LNHDA and CDR2 SQIVND (reference sequence). The length of the CDR3 is 18 residues. V lost 5 bases, J lost 6 bases, and 18 bases stayed unmatched. This chain's CDR3 is CASSRQGRSSGSRDTQYF. The CDR3 region has the DNA TGTGCCAGTAGTCGCCAGGGTCGGAGTAGCGGGAGTAGGGATACGCAGTATTTT.

The chain links TRBV5-6 to TRBJ1-4; possibly TRBD1 for D (5 bases). V gave up 1 base and J gave up 0 bases, with 7 bases separating them. CDR3 size: 15 residues. Germline V CDR1 and CDR2: SGHDT, YYEEEE. CDR3 sequence (DNA): TGTGCCAGCAGCTTGTCGGGGGCAACTAATGAAAAACTGTTTTTT. Protein: CASSLSGATNEKLFF.

The V and J genes are TRBV5-4 and TRBJ2-7; TRBD1 matches 8 bases. This CDR3 contains 16 residues. The junction had 6 bases not matched to a gene; V was cut back by 0 bases and J by 1 base. From germline, CDR1 is SGHNT and CDR2 YYREEE (reference sequence). The CDR3 here is CASSLGSRQGSYEQYF. The CDR3, as DNA: TGTGCCAGCAGCTTGGGGTCTCGACAGGGGTCCTACGAGCAGTACTTC.

The chain recombines TRBV4-2 with TRBJ2-7; TRBD1 agrees at 7 bases. This CDR3 contains 15 residues. V was clipped by 1 base and J by 3 bases; unmatched bases: 6. The germline V gene encodes CDR1 LGHNA and CDR2 YNFKEQ. The DNA for the CDR3 is TGTGCCAGCAGCCAAGCAACCGGGACAGTCTACGAGCAGTACTTC. Its translation is CASSQATGTVYEQYF.

This clone was observed at least ten times. The rearrangement links TRBV2 to TRBJ1-5; the match to TRBD1 covers 7 bases. This CDR3 spans 15 amino acids. After removal of 8 bases from V and 7 bases from J, the junction contained 14 bases not matched to a gene. Germline V gene sequence: CDR1 SNHLY, CDR2 FYNNEI. The CDR3 region is CASGSRQGVFQPQHF. CDR3 DNA sequence: TGTGCCAGCGGTAGTAGACAGGGAGTTTTCCAGCCCCAGCATTTT.

V is TRBV2 and J is TRBJ2-3; 7 nucleotides align to TRBD1. The CDR3 sequence is 13 residues long. In germline, CDR1 is SNHLY, CDR2 FYNNEI. V shed 2 bases and J 14 bases; nucleotides not matched to a gene: 10. The CDR3 nucleotides are TGTGCCAGCAGTGAAATGCCCGGGACAGCCGGGTATTTT. Protein sequence: CASSEMPGTAGYF.

The rearrangement links TRBV18 to TRBJ1-2, with D unclear. With 0 bases removed from V and 2 bases from J, the gap between germline ends came to 10 bases. CDR3 length equals 15 residues. Germline values: CDR1 KGHSH, CDR2 LQKENI. CDR3 in amino acids: CASSPPGLTNYGYTF. CDR3 DNA: TGTGCCAGCTCACCACCAGGACTGACGAACTATGGCTACACCTTC.

J is TRBJ1-5 and V is TRBV10-1, with unresolved D. The CDR3 totals 13 residues. Trimming cost V 8 bases and J 3 bases, with 11 bases left between them. Germline V CDR1 and CDR2: WNHNN, SYGVQD (reference sequence). The CDR3 sequence: CASRTAVNQPQHF. The CDR3 DNA reads as TGCGCCAGCCGCACCGCGGTCAATCAGCCCCAGCATTTT.

The chain employs TRBV19 and TRBJ1-5; 8 nucleotides match TRBD1. V trimming: 5 bases; J trimming: 6 bases; junction bases outside the gene matches: 9. The CDR3 totals 15 residues. The V gene's germline CDR1 is LNHDA and CDR2 SQIVND (reference sequence). The CDR3 nucleotides read TGTGCCAGTAGTGTCGGACAGGGCCGGGTTCAGCCCCAGCATTTT. Translating gives CASSVGQGRVQPQHF.